This T cell receptor beta chain was sequenced for a study of vaccination and CD4 T cells after COVID-19. Study-level background: In the convalescent cohort, there were six males and four females, two of them Hispanic. No peptide, an HIV-1 Nef pool, or a CEFX pool was what each control culture received.

Notes on this clonotype: The target antigen is unknown.

There are 14 residues in the CDR3. Trimming stripped 5 bases from V and 2 bases from J, with 10 bases between. The Oncomine TCR Beta short-read assay was what sequenced the DNA obtained from cultured CD4+ T cells. TCRdb used MiXCR to reprocess the PCR reads, holding one entry per CDR3 protein. The sample includes about 11,000 distinct CDR3 sequences, 44% of them seen just once. Treatment: roughly nine-day PBMC culture with coronavirus spike peptide pools or control peptides (ViraFEST assay). The J gene is TRBJ1-5, the V gene TRBV12-3 or TRBV12-4, with a possible D match to TRBD1 (5 bases). The origin of this receptor is a human donor who had recovered from COVID-19. The material sequenced was CD4+ T cells from blood, cultured in vitro. CDR3 coding DNA: TGTGCCAGCAGTGATACAGGAGGCAATCAGCCCCAGCATTTT. Translated, it gives CASSDTGGNQPQHF.